This TCR beta chain emerged from a study of blood T cell repertoires in COVID-19. V lost 3 bases and J 3 bases, leaving 11 bases between the germline ends. The CDR3 spans 14 residues. Germline V gene data show CDR1 as ENHRY and CDR2 as SYGVKD. Data came from immunoSEQ multiplex PCR; TCRdb stores just in-frame clones and leaves some out. The data contain approximately 110,000 clones, around 83% of them seen just once; the ten biggest clones take up 1.3% to 1.5%. Sequences were obtained from peripheral blood. This TCR was sampled from a middle-aged man with acute or convalescent COVID-19. This rearrangement joins TRBV10-3 to TRBJ2-5, with D possibly being TRBD2 (5 bases). CDR3 in DNA: TGTGCCATCAGTGAAGGTCTAGCTAAAGAGACCCAGTACTTC. It yields the protein CAISEGLAKETQYF.